These T cell receptor beta chains were read from a single sample in a study of cytomegalovirus exposure and HLA in healthy donors. Sequenced by immunoSEQ multiplex PCR; TCRdb stores in-frame clones only, minus some. The repertoire holds 250,000 or so clones, 90% seen once, with roughly 0.38% in the top ten. Sequences were obtained from PBMCs. The receptors come from a woman between 18 and 29 years old in good health and CMV-seronegative. CDR3s include the opening cysteine and the closing phenylalanine or tryptophan. Fields, in order: J gene, D gene, V gene, clone size, CDR3 DNA, CDR3 protein. D genes are given only for firm matches. The listing skips clone size in some rows; elsewhere it reads once, few, many or a size class.

>TRBJ2-3|TRBD2|TRBV7-9|.
TGTGCCAGCAGTCCCGGGACTAGCGGGGGTTCTCATACGCAGTATTTT
CASSPGTSGGSHTQYF
>TRBJ1-5|TRBD1|TRBV19|.
TGTGCCAGTAGTTCTCGAACAGGGGTTCGCAATCAGCCCCAGCATTTT
CASSSRTGVRNQPQHF
>TRBJ1-2|.|TRBV5-4|.
TGTGCCAGCAGGTGGGCAGGGGTCGACGCCTACACCTTC
CASRWAGVDAYTF
>TRBJ1-2|TRBD1|TRBV11-2|few
TGTGCCAGCAGCAGTACAGGGGACTATGGCTACACCTTC
CASSSTGDYGYTF
>TRBJ2-3|TRBD1|TRBV13|.
TGTGCCAGCAGCCTGGACAGGGGGCTCACAGATACGCAGTATTTT
CASSLDRGLTDTQYF
>TRBJ1-1|TRBD1|TRBV7-2|.
TGTGCCAGCAGCACTCGACAGGGAGACACTGAAGCTTTCTTT
CASSTRQGDTEAFF
>TRBJ1-1|TRBD1|TRBV5-4|.
TGTGCCAGCAGCTTCCCAAAGGGGGCGGCCACTGAAGCTTTCTTT
CASSFPKGAATEAFF
>TRBJ1-5|.|TRBV9|.
TGTGCCAGCAGTCAGGGCCAGGAGTTTTCTCAGCCCCAGCATTTT
CASSQGQEFSQPQHF
>TRBJ1-5|TRBD1|TRBV7-2|.
TGTGCCAGCAGCCTCCGGGACAGCGATCAGCCCCAGCATTTT
CASSLRDSDQPQHF
>TRBJ2-2|TRBD1|TRBV28|.
TGTGCCAGCAGTTTGGGGACAGGGGTGCTGAACACCGGGGAGCTGTTTTTT
CASSLGTGVLNTGELFF
>TRBJ2-7|.|TRBV14|.
TGTGCCAGCAGTCGCGGAGCAGGGTGGAACTACGAGCAGTACTTC
CASSRGAGWNYEQYF
>TRBJ1-4|TRBD1|TRBV5-6|.
TGTGCCAGCGGATACGGGACAGGGGATGAAAAACTGTTTTTT
CASGYGTGDEKLFF
>TRBJ1-1|.|TRBV28|.
TGTGCCAGCAGTTTAATAGCTACGGACTCTGGCACTGAAGCTTTCTTT
CASSLIATDSGTEAFF
>TRBJ2-3|TRBD2|TRBV7-6|.
TGTGCCAGCAGCTTAGACCGGGGGGGGTCAGATACGCAGTATTTT
CASSLDRGGSDTQYF
>TRBJ1-2|.|TRBV10-3|.
TGTGCCATCAGCCCTGACAGAGCCGACTATGGCTACACCTTC
CAISPDRADYGYTF
>TRBJ1-5|.|TRBV4-3|.
TGCGCCAGCAGCCAAGATTTACAGAATAGCAATCAGCCCCAGCATTTT
CASSQDLQNSNQPQHF
>TRBJ1-5|.|TRBV2|.
TGTGCCAGTCCGGGACATTCCAATCAGCCCCAGCATTTT
CASPGHSNQPQHF
>TRBJ2-4|.|TRBV28|.
TGTGCCAGCAGTCTGAGGACTTGGGTAGCCAAAAACATTCAGTACTTC
CASSLRTWVAKNIQYF
>TRBJ2-1|TRBD2|TRBV5-4|.
TGTGCCAGCAAACGTAGCGGGGCCCGGAGCGATGAGCAGTTCTTC
CASKRSGARSDEQFF
>TRBJ2-3|.|TRBV14|.
TGTGCCAGCAGCCAACCCCAGACAGCCGTGGGCCCAGATACGCAGTATTTT
CASSQPQTAVGPDTQYF
>TRBJ2-5|TRBD2|TRBV28|.
TGTGCCAGCAGTCCAGGACTAGCGGGGGGCTGGGAGACCCAGTACTTC
CASSPGLAGGWETQYF
>TRBJ1-1|.|TRBV9|.
TGTGCCAGCAGCGTAGCATGGAACACTGAAGCTTTCTTT
CASSVAWNTEAFF
>TRBJ1-2|TRBD1|TRBV29-1|.
TGCAGCGGCGGACAGGGGAGAGAAAGTGGCTACACCTTC
CSGGQGRESGYTF
>TRBJ2-1|.|TRBV10-3|.
TGTGCCATCCTATCCACAGGAGTCCATGAGCAGTTCTTC
CAILSTGVHEQFF
>TRBJ2-3|.|TRBV10-1|.
TGCGCCAGCAGTGATGGAGCAGATACGCAGTATTTT
CASSDGADTQYF
>TRBJ2-1|TRBD1|TRBV4-3|.
TGCGCCAGCAGCCAAGAGGGACAGGGGAGCTATTACAATGAGCAGTTCTTC
CASSQEGQGSYYNEQFF
>TRBJ2-1|.|TRBV14|.
TGTGCCAGCAGCCAAACCGGGACTTCGCAGTTCTTC
CASSQTGTSQFF
>TRBJ1-6|TRBD1|TRBV6-1|.
TGTGCCAGCAGTGACACTGACAGGGCGAGCTCCTATAATTCACCCCTCCACTTT
CASSDTDRASSYNSPLHF
>TRBJ1-5|.|TRBV6-1|few
TGTGCCAGCAGTGAATACAGGGTCAATCAGCCCCAGCATTTT
CASSEYRVNQPQHF
>TRBJ2-2|TRBD1|TRBV28|.
TGTGCCAGCAGTCTAGACAGGGCGGCCGGGGAGCTGTTTTTT
CASSLDRAAGELFF
>TRBJ1-4|.|TRBV30|.
TGTGCCTGGAGTATTGGTTTAGAGGGAAAACTGTTTTTT
CAWSIGLEGKLFF
>TRBJ2-1|TRBD2|TRBV25-1|.
TGTGCCAGCAGTGGGGGGACTAGCGGGGGCCTCTTCTACAATGAGCAGTTCTTC
CASSGGTSGGLFYNEQFF
>TRBJ1-2|.|TRBV4-1|.
TGCGCCAGCAGCCAAGGGGCCTATGGCTACACCTTC
CASSQGAYGYTF
>TRBJ2-1|.|TRBV11-2|.
TGTGCCAGCAGCCCAGCGGCGACCATCTACAATGAGCAGTTCTTC
CASSPAATIYNEQFF
>TRBJ1-1|.|TRBV6-1|.
TGTGCCACTTTCAGGGGTAAGGTTTGGGGTACTGAAGCTTTCTTT
CATFRGKVWGTEAFF
>TRBJ2-3|TRBD2|TRBV7-6|.
TGTGCCAGCAGCTCCACTAGCGGGGGGGCCCCAGATACGCAGTATTTT
CASSSTSGGAPDTQYF
>TRBJ1-1|.|TRBV5-8|.
TGTGCCAGCAGCAAGAACAGGGAAGGTGAAGCTTTCTTT
CASSKNREGEAFF
>TRBJ1-5|.|TRBV12-5|.
TGTGCTAGCGAGTCCCCACCAAGGGGGCAGCCCCAGCATTTT
CASESPPRGQPQHF
>TRBJ2-3|.|TRBV9|.
TGTGCCAGCAGCGTAGGGGAGACTAGATTCACAGATACGCAGTATTTT
CASSVGETRFTDTQYF
>TRBJ1-2|TRBD1|TRBV19|.
TGTGCCAGTAGTACACAGGGGCCCTACTATGGCTACACCTTC
CASSTQGPYYGYTF
>TRBJ2-7|TRBD1|TRBV5-6|.
TGTGCCAGCAACCAAAGGACAGGGGGCGTCCGGGAGCAGTACTTC
CASNQRTGGVREQYF
>TRBJ2-2|.|TRBV14|.
TGTGCCAGCAGCCAAACTTGGACAGTGAACACCGGGGAGCTGTTTTTT
CASSQTWTVNTGELFF
>TRBJ2-2|.|TRBV27|.
TGTGCCAGCACTAACACCGGGGAGCTGTTTTTT
CASTNTGELFF
>TRBJ2-1|TRBD2|TRBV19|.
TGTGCCAGTCCCACCCTTCTAGCGGGGGGGCCGTCTCGCAATGAGCAGTTCTTC
CASPTLLAGGPSRNEQFF
>TRBJ2-7|TRBD1|TRBV11-3|.
TGTGCCATGCGGACAGGGCAATCCTACGAGCAGTACTTC
CAMRTGQSYEQYF
>TRBJ1-1|.|TRBV9|.
TGTGCCAGCAGCGCTCCCGGACAGCCCACTGAAGCTTTCTTT
CASSAPGQPTEAFF
>TRBJ1-5|.|TRBV5-4|.
TGTGCCAGCAGCTTCCGGGGGGAACAGCCCCAGCATTTT
CASSFRGEQPQHF
>TRBJ2-7|TRBD1|TRBV6-6|once
TGTGCCAGCAGCCACCCCCGGGACAGGGGACACGAGCAGTACTTC
CASSHPRDRGHEQYF
>TRBJ2-3|.|TRBV21-1|few
TGTGCCAGCAGCAATTGGCGGACGGGACTAGATACGCAGTATTTT
CASSNWRTGLDTQYF
>TRBJ2-1|TRBD2|TRBV4-3|.
TGCGCCAGCAGCCTAGGGACTAGCGGGCCTTTTTTGGATGAGCAGTTCTTC
CASSLGTSGPFLDEQFF
>TRBJ1-2|TRBD1|TRBV5-6|.
TGTGCCAGCAGCTTAGGACAGGGGAGGGGCTACACCTTC
CASSLGQGRGYTF
>TRBJ2-7|TRBD1|TRBV7-9|.
TGTGCCAGCAGCCCCCGGGACAGAACGTCCTACGAGCAGTACTTC
CASSPRDRTSYEQYF